The clone carrying this TCR beta chain was recorded many times. Antigen unknown. Germline V gene sequence: CDR1 SGHRS, CDR2 YFSETQ. V was cut by 3 bases and J by 2 bases, with 6 bases left in between. The CDR3 extends over 12 amino acids. This sample is drawn from a study of T cells in Graves' hyperthyroidism and ophthalmopathy. Study results and caveats: Blood also carried most thyroid clonotypes expanded above 0.001.

There were TCR beta CDR3 regions amplified from RNA transcripts. HTBI primers were the set used in a first-round RT-PCR of the TCR CDR3. TCRdb itself ran the multiplex PCR reads through MiXCR, one entry per CDR3 protein. The profile shows 300,000 to 400,000 distinct CDR3 sequences, over 20% of them singletons. This clonotype was obtained from a woman aged 45-65 years with Graves' hyperthyroidism. The J gene is TRBJ2-7, the V gene TRBV5-1; no firm D call. Sample: blood. The CDR3, as DNA: TGCGCCAGCAGCTCCTCTCCCTACGAGCAGTACTTC. This sequence encodes CASSSSPYEQYF. Full variable domain (outside the CDR3, taken from reference TRBV5-1 and TRBJ2-7): KAGVTQTPRYLIKTRGQQVTLSCSPISGHRSVSWYQQTPGQGLQFLFEYFSETQRNKGNFPGRFSGRQFSNSRSEMNVSTLELGDSALYLCASSSSPYEQYFGPGTRLTVT.